Below, 14 T cell receptor beta chains from the same sample are listed, as sequenced in a study of tumor and adjacent non-tumor tissue in lung cancer. A modified ARM-PCR protocol with three rounds of nested PCR amplified TCRbeta. TCRdb recomputed calls from the multiplex PCR reads with MiXCR, one row per CDR3 protein. The sample holds 60,000 or so distinct CDR3 sequences; about 56% are singletons and the top ten take about 30%. This sample's RNA came from whole unsorted tissue. Distant lung tissue was collected more than 3 cm away from the tumor edge. Sequencing used distant non-tumor lung tissue. These receptors were obtained from a man aged 65 to 79 with non-small cell lung cancer.

At least ten counts were recorded for this clonotype. The J gene is TRBJ1-4, the V gene TRBV6-6, with D maybe TRBD1 (6 bases). The ends were cut back, 6 bases at V and 3 bases at J, with 11 bases in the middle. This CDR3 has 14 amino acids. Germline CDR1 and CDR2: MNHNY and SVGAGI (reference sequence). Here the CDR3 reads CASRQGRANEKLFF. DNA for the CDR3: TGTGCCAGCAGACAGGGACGGGCTAATGAAAAACTGTTTTTT.

The chain couples TRBV7-8 to TRBJ2-3; D call uncertain. The DNA end favors TRBJ1-5, so the J call may be wrong. CDR1 and CDR2 from the germline V gene are SGHVS and FQNEAQ. CDR3 length: 14 residues. The CDR3 is CASSRTLLDHTQHF. In nucleotides, the CDR3 is TGTGCCAGCAGCCGGACCCTTCTGGACCATACGCAGCATTTT.

The J gene is TRBJ2-7, the V gene TRBV7-6; a possible D gene is TRBD2 (7 bases). This CDR3 is 15 amino acids long. CDR1 and CDR2 (germline): SGHVS, FNYEAQ. With 1 base removed from V and 0 bases from J, the gap between germline ends came to 10 bases. The CDR3 loop is CASSLGGGLSYEQYF. The DNA for the CDR3 is TGTGCCAGCAGCTTAGGCGGGGGCCTCTCCTACGAGCAGTACTTC.

This clonotype was seen ten or more times. The chain has TRBV29-1 and TRBJ2-1; D is possibly TRBD1 (5 bases). V was clipped by 7 bases and J by 6 bases, with 19 bases between them. This CDR3 has 14 amino acids. The germline V gene has CDR1 SQVTM and CDR2 ANQGSEA. The CDR3 DNA sequence: TGCAGCGCCGGGTGGCAGGGAACGTCCAATGAGCAGTTCTTC. Amino acids: CSAGWQGTSNEQFF.

To note about this clonotype: Its ends do not fully match the called genes, so a read error is possible. The rearrangement joins TRBV6-1 to TRBJ2-1; 12 bases fit TRBD2. CDR1 is MNHNS, CDR2 SASEGT, per germline. CDR3 length equals 16 residues. CDR3 sequence (DNA): TGTGCCAGCAGAAAAGAACTAGCGGGGGGCAACAATGAGCAGTTATTC. This encodes CASRKELAGGNNEQLF.

V usage is TRBV30 and J usage is TRBJ2-2; perhaps TRBD2 as D (6 bases). V lost 0 bases to trimming and J lost 6 bases, with 14 bases between them. CDR1 and CDR2 (germline): GTSNPN, SVGIG (reference sequence). The CDR3 length is 15 residues. DNA for the CDR3: TGTGCCTGGAGTGTATTGGGGGGTCTTGCCGGGGAGCTGTTTTTT. Protein product: CAWSVLGGLAGELFF.

This clonotype has just one count. No conserved phenylalanine or tryptophan is present at the end of the CDR3, so a read error is the likely explanation. The chain couples TRBV6-5 to TRBJ2-2; maybe TRBD2 (5 bases). V lost 6 bases and J lost 3, with 20 bases in between. The CDR3 has 17 amino acids. Germline CDR1 MNHEY, CDR2 SVGAGI. CDR3 nucleotide sequence: TGTGCCAGCAGATTTTCCGGGATAGGGATGTACACCGGGGAGCTGTTTCTT. Protein sequence: CASRFSGIGMYTGELFL.

About this clonotype: One junction end does not reproduce the germline sequence, and a read error may be involved. V and J are TRBV24-1 and TRBJ2-2; D ambiguous. Germline loops: CDR1 KGHDR, CDR2 SFDVKD. The CDR3 extends over 15 amino acids. For the CDR3, the DNA is TGTGTCACCAGTGATTTTGAAGAGAACACCGGGGAGCTGTTTTTT. The encoded protein is CVTSDFEENTGELFF.

In the case of this clonotype: A junction end diverges from the germline sequence, so it may reflect a read error. The V gene is TRBV12-3 or TRBV12-4, the J gene TRBJ1-3, with D perhaps matching TRBD1 (5 bases). The CDR3 has 15 residues. For the CDR3, the DNA is TGTGTCAGCAGTTTTAAGAAGCAGGGCGGAAACACCATATATTTT. Its protein is CVSSFKKQGGNTIYF.

This clonotype was counted many times. This sequence joins TRBV12-3 or TRBV12-4 and TRBJ1-5; TRBD1 matches 7 bases. The V and J ends lost 6 bases and 6 bases, in that order; junction bases with no gene match: 14. The CDR3 has 16 amino acids. CDR3 loop: CASSSGGNRGFQPQHF. CDR3 nucleotide sequence: TGTGCCAGCAGCTCGGGAGGTAACAGGGGATTTCAGCCCCAGCATTTT.

In this sample, this clonotype turned up once. This may stem from a read error, because a much larger clone lies one nucleotide away. V usage is TRBV6-6 and J usage is TRBJ1-2, with 7 bases aligning to TRBD1. Germline CDR1 MNHNY, CDR2 SVGAGI (reference sequence). This CDR3 is built from 15 residues. V was clipped by 6 bases and J by 7 bases; unmatched bases: 14. The CDR3 DNA reads TGTGCCAGCAGCTTAAACCGGGACAGCGGTCCTGGCTACACCTTC. Protein: CASSLNRDSGPGYTF.

The chain uses TRBV6-5 and TRBJ2-1; no clear D gene. TRBJ2-7 explains the end of the DNA better; the J call may be wrong. The CDR3 totals 15 residues. CDR1 is MNHEY, CDR2 SVGAGI, per germline. The CDR3 DNA reads TGTGCCAGCAGTAGAGACGGAAGCTCCTACAATGAGCAGTACTTC. This codes for CASSRDGSSYNEQYF.

Details on this clonotype: A junction end diverges from the germline sequence, so it may reflect a read error. The chain has TRBV10-3 and TRBJ2-1; TRBD1 matches 8 bases. Germline V gene data show CDR1 as ENHRY and CDR2 as SYGVKD. The CDR3 totals 13 residues. The CDR3 DNA follows: TGTGCCATCAGATCCGACAGGGGTGATGAGCGCTTATTC. Residues: CAIRSDRGDERLF.

The count of this clonotype is one. Since a much larger clone is just one base distant, this may be a read error. The chain combines TRBV7-8 with TRBJ2-7, with unresolved D. The CDR3 runs to 12 residues. Germline loops: CDR1 SGHVS, CDR2 FQNEAQ. The CDR3 reads CASSLPPYERYF. CDR3 bases: TGTGCCAGCAGCTTACCCCCTTACGAGCGGTACTTC.